This T cell receptor beta chain was sequenced during a study of technical replicates of blood from several donors. The CDR3 runs to 14 residues. In germline, CDR1 is SGHTA, CDR2 FQGNSA. Trimming left V 2 bases short and J 1 base short, with 6 bases between. Sequencing used immunoSEQ multiplex PCR; TCRdb keeps in-frame clones, though not all of them. The sample has nearly 80,000 clones; approximately 96% are singletons. The sequenced material came from T cells isolated from PBMCs. The J gene is TRBJ1-5, the V gene TRBV7-2, with D hard to call. This TCR was sampled from a human donor in good health. CDR3 sequence reads: CASSLFLSNQPQHF. The CDR3 DNA reads as TGTGCCAGCAGCTTATTCCTGAGCAATCAGCCCCAGCATTTT.